This TCR beta chain was retrieved from a study of memory CD4+ T cells and cytomegalovirus serostatus. Study context: This sample comes from healthy Belgian adults, several CMV seropositive, 24 seronegative. General study results and limits: Suggested: most of the CMV-linked TCR signature lies in CD4+ memory cells. Of under 200 reported CMV TCRbeta sequences, 67 were found in memory CD4+ repertoires.

In the case of this clone: Its target is unknown.

Trimming took off 5 bases at V and 3 bases at J, with 8 bases between the two ends. Germline CDR1 and CDR2: MNHEY and SVGAGI. This CDR3 contains 13 residues. Clones were read by immunoSEQ multiplex PCR, and TCRdb kept only the in-frame ones, dropping some. The table lists 45,000 to 50,000 clones, about three quarters of them singletons. The sort gate was single viable CD3+CD4+CD8-CD45RO+ cells for memory CD4+ T cells. After thawing, CD4+ T cells were positively selected. The chain joins TRBV6-5 to TRBJ1-3; perhaps TRBD1 as D (6 bases). This clonotype was sampled from an adult in good health and CMV-seronegative. The source material was memory CD4+ T cells from blood. The CDR3 spells CASSQGFGNTIYF. The CDR3 nucleotides read TGTGCCAGCAGTCAGGGGTTTGGAAACACCATATATTTT.